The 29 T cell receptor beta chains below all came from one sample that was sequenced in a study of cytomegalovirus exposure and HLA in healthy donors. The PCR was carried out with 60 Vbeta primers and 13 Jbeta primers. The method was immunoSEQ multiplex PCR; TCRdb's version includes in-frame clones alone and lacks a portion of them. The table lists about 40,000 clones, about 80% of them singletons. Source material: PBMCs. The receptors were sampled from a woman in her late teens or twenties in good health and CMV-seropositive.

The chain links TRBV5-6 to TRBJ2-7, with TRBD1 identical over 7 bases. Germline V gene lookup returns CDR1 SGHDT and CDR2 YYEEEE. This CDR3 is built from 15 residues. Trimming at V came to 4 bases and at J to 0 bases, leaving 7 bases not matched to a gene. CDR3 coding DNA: TGTGCCAGCAGCGACGGGACAGCAGTCTCCTACGAGCAGTACTTC. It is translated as CASSDGTAVSYEQYF.

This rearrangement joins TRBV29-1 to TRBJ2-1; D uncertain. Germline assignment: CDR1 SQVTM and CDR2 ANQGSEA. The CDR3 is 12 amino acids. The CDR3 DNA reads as TGCTTCAGGTGTGTGATTCACAATGAGCAGTTCTTC. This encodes CFRCVIHNEQFF.

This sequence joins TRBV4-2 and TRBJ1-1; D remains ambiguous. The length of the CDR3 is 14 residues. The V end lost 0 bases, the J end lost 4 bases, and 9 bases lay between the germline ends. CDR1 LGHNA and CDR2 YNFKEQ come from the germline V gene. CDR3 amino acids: CASSQDRGATEAFF. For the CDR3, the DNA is TGTGCCAGCAGCCAAGATCGGGGTGCCACTGAAGCTTTCTTT.

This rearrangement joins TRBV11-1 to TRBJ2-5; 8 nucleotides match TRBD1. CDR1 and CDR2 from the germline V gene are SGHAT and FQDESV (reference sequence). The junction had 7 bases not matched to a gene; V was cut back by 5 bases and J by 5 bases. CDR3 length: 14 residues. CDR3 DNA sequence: TGTGCCAGCAGCGCAGGGGGCTTGGAGGAGACCCAGTACTTC. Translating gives CASSAGGLEETQYF. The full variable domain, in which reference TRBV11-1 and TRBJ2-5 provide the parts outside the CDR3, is EAEVAQSPRYKITEKSQAVAFWCDPISGHATLYWYRQILGQGPELLVQFQDESVVDDSQLPKDRFSAERLKGVDSTLKIQPAELGDSAMYLCASSAGGLEETQYFGPGTRLLVL.

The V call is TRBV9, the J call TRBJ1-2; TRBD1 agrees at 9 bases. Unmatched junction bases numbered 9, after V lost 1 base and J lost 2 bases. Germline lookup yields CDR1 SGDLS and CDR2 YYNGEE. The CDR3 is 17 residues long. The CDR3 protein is CASSVPATGGGNYGYTF. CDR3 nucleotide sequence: TGTGCCAGCAGCGTACCTGCGACAGGGGGAGGCAACTATGGCTACACCTTC.

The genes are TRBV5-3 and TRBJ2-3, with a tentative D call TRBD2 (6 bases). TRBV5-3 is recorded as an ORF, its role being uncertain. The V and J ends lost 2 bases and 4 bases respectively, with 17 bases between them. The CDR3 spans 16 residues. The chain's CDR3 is CARSFVVEGPADTQYF. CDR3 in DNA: TGTGCCAGAAGCTTCGTCGTGGAGGGGCCCGCAGATACGCAGTATTTT.

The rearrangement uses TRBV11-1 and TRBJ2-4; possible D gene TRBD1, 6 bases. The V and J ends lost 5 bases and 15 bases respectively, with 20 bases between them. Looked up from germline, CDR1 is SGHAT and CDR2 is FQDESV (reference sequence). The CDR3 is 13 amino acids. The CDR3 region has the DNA TGTGCCAGCAGCCCCAGGGGACCGCTACTCGTGTACTTC. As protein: CASSPRGPLLVYF.

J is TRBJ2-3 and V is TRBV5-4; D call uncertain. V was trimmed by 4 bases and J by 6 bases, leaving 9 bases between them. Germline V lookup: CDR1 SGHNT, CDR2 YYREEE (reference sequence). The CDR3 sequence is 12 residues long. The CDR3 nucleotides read TGTGCCAGCAGCCCGCCCGGGGATACGCAGTATTTT. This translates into CASSPPGDTQYF.

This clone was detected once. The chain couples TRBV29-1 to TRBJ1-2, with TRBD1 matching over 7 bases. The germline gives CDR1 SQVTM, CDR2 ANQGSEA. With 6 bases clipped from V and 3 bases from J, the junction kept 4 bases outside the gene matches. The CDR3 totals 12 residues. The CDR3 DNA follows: TGCAGCGTCCAAGACAGGGACTATGGCTACACCTTC. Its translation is CSVQDRDYGYTF.

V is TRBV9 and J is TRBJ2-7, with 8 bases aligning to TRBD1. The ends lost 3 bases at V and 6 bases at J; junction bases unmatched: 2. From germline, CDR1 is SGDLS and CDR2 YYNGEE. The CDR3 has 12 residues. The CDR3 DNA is TGTGCCAGCAGCGCTACAGGGGGCGAGCAGTACTTC. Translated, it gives CASSATGGEQYF.

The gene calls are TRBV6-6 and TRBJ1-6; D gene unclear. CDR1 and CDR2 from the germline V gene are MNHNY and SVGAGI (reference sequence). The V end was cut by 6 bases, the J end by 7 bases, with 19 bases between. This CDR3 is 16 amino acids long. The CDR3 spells CASSPAFGDTNSPLHF. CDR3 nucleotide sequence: TGTGCCAGCAGCCCCGCCTTCGGGGATACCAATTCACCCCTCCACTTT.

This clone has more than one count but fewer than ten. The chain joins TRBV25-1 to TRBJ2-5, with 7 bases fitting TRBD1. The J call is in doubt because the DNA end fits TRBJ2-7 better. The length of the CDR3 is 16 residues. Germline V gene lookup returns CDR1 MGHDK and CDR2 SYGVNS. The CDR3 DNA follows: TGTGCCAGCAGTGGATCAGGACAGGAGTCAGGCCACGAGCAGTACTTC. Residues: CASSGSGQESGHEQYF.

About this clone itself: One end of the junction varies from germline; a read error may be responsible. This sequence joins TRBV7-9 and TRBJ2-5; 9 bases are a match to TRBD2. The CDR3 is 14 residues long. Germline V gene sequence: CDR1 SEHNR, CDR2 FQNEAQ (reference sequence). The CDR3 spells CSSSFSSGKETQYF. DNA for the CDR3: TGTTCCAGCAGCTTCTCTAGCGGGAAGGAGACCCAGTACTTC.

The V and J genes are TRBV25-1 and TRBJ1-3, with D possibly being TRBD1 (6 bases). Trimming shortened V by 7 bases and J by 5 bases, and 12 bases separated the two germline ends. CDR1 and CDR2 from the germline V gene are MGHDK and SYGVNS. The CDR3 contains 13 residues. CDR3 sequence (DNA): TGTGCCAGCATGGCGGGGGCTCGAAACACCATATATTTT. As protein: CASMAGARNTIYF.

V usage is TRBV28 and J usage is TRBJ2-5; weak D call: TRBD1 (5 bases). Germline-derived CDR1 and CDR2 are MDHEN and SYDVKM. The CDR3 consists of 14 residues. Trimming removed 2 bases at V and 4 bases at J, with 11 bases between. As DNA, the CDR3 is TGTGCCAGCAGTTTAGGACAATTCAGAGAGACCCAGTACTTC. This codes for CASSLGQFRETQYF.

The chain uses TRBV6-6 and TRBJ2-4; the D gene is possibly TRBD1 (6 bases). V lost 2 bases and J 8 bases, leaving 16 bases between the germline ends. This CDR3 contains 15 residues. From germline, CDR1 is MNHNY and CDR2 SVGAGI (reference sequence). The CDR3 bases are TGTGCCAGCAGTTACGTGCAGGGGCTGGGGGACATTCAGTACTTC. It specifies CASSYVQGLGDIQYF.

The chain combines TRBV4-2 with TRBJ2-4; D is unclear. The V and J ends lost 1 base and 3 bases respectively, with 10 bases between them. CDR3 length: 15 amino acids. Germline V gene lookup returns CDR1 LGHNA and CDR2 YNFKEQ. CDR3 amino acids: CASSQGVENKNIQYF. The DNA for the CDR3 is TGTGCCAGCAGCCAAGGAGTAGAAAACAAAAACATTCAGTACTTC.

In DNA, the CDR3 is TGTGCCAGCTCACCAACGTGGGAAGGGGCTGAAGCTTTCTTT. Its protein is CASSPTWEGAEAFF. The chain has TRBV18 and TRBJ1-1, with TRBD1 as a possible D gene (5 bases). The CDR3 has 14 residues. CDR1 KGHSH and CDR2 LQKENI come from the germline V gene. V was cut by 2 bases and J by 6 bases, with 13 bases left in between.

The CDR3 loop reads CASSRGLAGGTQETQYF. The CDR3 DNA is TGTGCCAGTAGTAGGGGACTAGCGGGGGGGACCCAAGAGACCCAGTACTTC. This chain uses TRBV19 with TRBJ2-5; 16 bases align to TRBD2. The germline gives CDR1 LNHDA, CDR2 SQIVND (reference sequence). Trimming at V came to 4 bases and at J to 1 base, leaving 3 bases not matched to a gene. The CDR3 totals 17 residues.

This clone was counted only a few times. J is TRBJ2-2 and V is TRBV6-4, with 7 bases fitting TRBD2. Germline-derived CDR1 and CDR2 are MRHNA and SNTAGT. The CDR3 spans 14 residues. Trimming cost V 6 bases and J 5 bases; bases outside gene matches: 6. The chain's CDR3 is CASRLTSPTGELFF. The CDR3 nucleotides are TGTGCCAGCAGGCTGACTAGCCCAACCGGGGAGCTGTTTTTT.

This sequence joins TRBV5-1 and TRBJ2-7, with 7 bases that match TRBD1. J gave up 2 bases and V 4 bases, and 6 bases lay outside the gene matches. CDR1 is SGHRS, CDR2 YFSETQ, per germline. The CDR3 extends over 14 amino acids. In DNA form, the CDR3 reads TGCGCCAGCAGCCTCGGGACAGCGACCTACGAGCAGTACTTC. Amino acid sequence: CASSLGTATYEQYF.

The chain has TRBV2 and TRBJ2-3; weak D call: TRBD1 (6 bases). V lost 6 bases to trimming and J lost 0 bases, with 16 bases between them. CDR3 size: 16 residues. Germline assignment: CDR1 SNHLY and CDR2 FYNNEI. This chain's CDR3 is CASRRTADPSTDTQYF. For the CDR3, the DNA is TGTGCCAGCAGGAGGACAGCTGACCCTAGCACAGATACGCAGTATTTT. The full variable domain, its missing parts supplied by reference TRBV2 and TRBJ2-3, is EPEVTQTPSHQVTQMGQEVILRCVPISNHLYFYWYRQILGQKVEFLVSFYNNEISEKSEIFDDQFSVERPDGSNFTLKIRSTKLEDSAMYFCASRRTADPSTDTQYFGPGTRLTVL.

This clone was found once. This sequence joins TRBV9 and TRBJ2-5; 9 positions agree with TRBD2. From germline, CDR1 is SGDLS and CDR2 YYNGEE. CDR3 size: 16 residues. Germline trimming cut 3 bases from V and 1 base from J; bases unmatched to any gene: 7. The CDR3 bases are TGTGCCAGCAGCGGGACTAGCGCTGGGGGCCAAGAGACCCAGTACTTC. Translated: CASSGTSAGGQETQYF.

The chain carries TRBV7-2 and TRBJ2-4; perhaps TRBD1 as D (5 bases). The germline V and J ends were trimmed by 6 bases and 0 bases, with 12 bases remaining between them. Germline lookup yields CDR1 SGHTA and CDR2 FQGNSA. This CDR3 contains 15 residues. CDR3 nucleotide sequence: TGTGCCAGCAGACCAACAGGTCTAGCCAAAAACATTCAGTACTTC. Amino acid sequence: CASRPTGLAKNIQYF.

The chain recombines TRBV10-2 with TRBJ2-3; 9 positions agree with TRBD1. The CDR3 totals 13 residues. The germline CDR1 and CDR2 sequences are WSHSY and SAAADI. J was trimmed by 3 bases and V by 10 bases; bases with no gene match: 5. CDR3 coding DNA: TGCGCCACCGGGACAGGGCAAACAGATACGCAGTATTTT. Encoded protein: CATGTGQTDTQYF.

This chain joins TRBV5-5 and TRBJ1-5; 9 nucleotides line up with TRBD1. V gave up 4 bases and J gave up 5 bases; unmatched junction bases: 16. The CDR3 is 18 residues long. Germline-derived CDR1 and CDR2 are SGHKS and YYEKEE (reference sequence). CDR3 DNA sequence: TGTGCCAGCAGCCGAACCTTCCGGGACAGGGTCATAGATCAGCCCCAGCATTTT. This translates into CASSRTFRDRVIDQPQHF.

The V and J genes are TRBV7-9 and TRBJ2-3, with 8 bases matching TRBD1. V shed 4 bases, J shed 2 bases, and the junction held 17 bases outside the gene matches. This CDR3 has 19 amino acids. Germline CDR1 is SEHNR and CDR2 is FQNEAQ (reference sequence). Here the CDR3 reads CASSSRQGPGRAHTDTQYF. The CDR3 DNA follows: TGTGCCAGCAGCTCCCGACAGGGGCCAGGGCGGGCCCACACAGATACGCAGTATTTT.

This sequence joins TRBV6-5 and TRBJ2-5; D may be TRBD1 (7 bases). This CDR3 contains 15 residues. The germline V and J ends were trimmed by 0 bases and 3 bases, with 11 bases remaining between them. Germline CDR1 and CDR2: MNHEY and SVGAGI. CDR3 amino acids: CASSYSGRGEETQYF. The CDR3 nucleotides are TGTGCCAGCAGTTACTCGGGCAGGGGGGAAGAGACCCAGTACTTC.

CDR3 protein: CASSFPGTDTQYF. Here the CDR3 DNA reads TGCGCCAGCAGCTTCCCCGGGACAGATACGCAGTATTTT. The chain is built from TRBV5-1 and TRBJ2-3; no definite D call. Looked up from germline, CDR1 is SGHRS and CDR2 is YFSETQ. V lost 2 bases, J lost 3 bases, and 7 bases lay in between. The CDR3 contains 13 residues. The full variable domain, its missing parts supplied by reference TRBV5-1 and TRBJ2-3, is KAGVTQTPRYLIKTRGQQVTLSCSPISGHRSVSWYQQTPGQGLQFLFEYFSETQRNKGNFPGRFSGRQFSNSRSEMNVSTLELGDSALYLCASSFPGTDTQYFGPGTRLTVL.